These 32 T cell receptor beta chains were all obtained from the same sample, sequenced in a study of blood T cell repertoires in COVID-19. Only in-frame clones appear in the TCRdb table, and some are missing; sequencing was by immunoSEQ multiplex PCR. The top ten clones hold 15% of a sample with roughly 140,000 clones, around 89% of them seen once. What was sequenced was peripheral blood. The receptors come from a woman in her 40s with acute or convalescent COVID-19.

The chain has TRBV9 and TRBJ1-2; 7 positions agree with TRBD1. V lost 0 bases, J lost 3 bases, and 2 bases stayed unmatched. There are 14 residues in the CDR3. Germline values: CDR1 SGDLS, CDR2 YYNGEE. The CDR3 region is CASSVAGQDYGYTF. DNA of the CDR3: TGTGCCAGCAGCGTAGCTGGACAGGACTATGGCTACACCTTC.

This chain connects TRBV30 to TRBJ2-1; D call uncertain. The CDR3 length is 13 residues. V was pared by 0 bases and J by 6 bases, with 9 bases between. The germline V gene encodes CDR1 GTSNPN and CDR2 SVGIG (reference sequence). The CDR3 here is CAWSVGQVNEQFF. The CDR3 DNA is TGTGCCTGGAGTGTCGGCCAGGTCAATGAGCAGTTCTTC. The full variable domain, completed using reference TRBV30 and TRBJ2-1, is SQTIHQWPATLVQPVGSPLSLECTVEGTSNPNLYWYRQAAGRGLQLLFYSVGIGQISSEVPQNLSASRPQDRQFILSSKKLLLSDSGFYLCAWSVGQVNEQFFGPGTRLTVL.

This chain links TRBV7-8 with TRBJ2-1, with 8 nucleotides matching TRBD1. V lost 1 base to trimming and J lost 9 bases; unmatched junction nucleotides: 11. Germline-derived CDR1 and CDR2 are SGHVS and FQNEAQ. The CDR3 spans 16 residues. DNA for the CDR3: TGTGCCAGCAGCTTAGTATGGAGGCAGGGGGCAAGTGAGCAGTTCTTC. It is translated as CASSLVWRQGASEQFF.

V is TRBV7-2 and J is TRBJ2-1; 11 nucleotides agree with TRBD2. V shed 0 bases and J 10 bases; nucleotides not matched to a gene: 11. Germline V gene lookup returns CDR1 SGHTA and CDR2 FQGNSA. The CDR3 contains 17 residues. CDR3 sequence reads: CASSLARENIAGGEQFF. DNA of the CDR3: TGTGCCAGCAGCTTAGCGCGCGAGAATATAGCGGGGGGGGAGCAGTTCTTC.

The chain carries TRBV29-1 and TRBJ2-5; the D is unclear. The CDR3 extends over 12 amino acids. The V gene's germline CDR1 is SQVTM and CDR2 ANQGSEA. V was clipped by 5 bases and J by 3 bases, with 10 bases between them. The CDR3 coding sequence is TGCAGCGTTAGTGTCCCAGAAGAGACCCAGTACTTC. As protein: CSVSVPEETQYF.

The CDR3 DNA reads TGTGCCAGCAGCTTATGGATTCCCGGGCAGGGGTCTAATGAAAAACTGTTTTTT. Residues: CASSLWIPGQGSNEKLFF. V is TRBV11-3 and J is TRBJ1-4, with a possible D match to TRBD1 (6 bases). This CDR3 region has 18 residues. Trimming cost V 2 bases and J 3 bases, with 19 bases left between them. The germline CDR1 and CDR2 sequences are SGHNT and YENEEA.

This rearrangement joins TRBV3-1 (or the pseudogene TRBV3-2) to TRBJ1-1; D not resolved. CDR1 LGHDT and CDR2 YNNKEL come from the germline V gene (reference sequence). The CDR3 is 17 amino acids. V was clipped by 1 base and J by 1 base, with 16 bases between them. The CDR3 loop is CASSQVYIRGTNTEAFF. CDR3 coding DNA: TGTGCCAGCAGCCAAGTTTACATCCGGGGAACGAACACTGAAGCTTTCTTT.

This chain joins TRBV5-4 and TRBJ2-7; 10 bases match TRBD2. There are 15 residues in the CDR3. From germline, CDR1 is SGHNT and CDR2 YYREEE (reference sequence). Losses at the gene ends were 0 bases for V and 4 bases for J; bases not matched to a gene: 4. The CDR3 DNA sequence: TGTGCCAGCAGCTTGGTTCCTAGCGGGAGTTACGAGCAGTACTTC. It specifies CASSLVPSGSYEQYF.

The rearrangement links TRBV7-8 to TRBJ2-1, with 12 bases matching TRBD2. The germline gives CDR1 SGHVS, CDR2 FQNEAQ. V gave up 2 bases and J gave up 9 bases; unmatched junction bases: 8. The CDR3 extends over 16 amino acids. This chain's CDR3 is CASSLWASGGAGEQFF. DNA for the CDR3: TGTGCCAGCAGCTTATGGGCTAGCGGGGGGGCTGGTGAGCAGTTCTTC.

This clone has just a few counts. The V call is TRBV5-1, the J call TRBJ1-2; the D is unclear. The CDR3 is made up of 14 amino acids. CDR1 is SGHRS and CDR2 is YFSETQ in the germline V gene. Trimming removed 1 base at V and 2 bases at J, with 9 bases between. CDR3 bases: TGCGCCAGCAGCTTGAATGCCGGGAACTATGGCTACACCTTC. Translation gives CASSLNAGNYGYTF.

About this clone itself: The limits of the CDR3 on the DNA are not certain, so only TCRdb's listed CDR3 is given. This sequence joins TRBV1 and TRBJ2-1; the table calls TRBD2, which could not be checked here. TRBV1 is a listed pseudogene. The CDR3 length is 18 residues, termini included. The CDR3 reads CTSSMRWASGSSYNEQFF.

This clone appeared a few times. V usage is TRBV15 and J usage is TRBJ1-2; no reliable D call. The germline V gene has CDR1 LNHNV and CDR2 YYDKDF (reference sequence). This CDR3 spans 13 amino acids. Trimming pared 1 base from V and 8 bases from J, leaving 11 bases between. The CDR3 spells CATSRGSGNGYTF. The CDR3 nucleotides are TGTGCCACCAGCAGAGGGTCCGGGAACGGCTACACCTTC.

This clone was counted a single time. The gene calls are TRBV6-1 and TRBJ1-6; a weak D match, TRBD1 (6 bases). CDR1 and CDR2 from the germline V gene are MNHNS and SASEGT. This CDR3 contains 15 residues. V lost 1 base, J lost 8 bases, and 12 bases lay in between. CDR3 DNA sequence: TGTGCCAGCAGTGAAGTCCAGCCAGGGGATTCACCCCTCCACTTT. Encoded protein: CASSEVQPGDSPLHF.

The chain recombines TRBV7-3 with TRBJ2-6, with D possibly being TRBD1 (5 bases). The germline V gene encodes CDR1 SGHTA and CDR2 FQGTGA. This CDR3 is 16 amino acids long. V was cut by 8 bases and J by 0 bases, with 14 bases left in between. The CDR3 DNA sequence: TGTGCCAGCTCCCGGACACCCGACTCTGGGGCCAACGTCCTGACTTTC. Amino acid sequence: CASSRTPDSGANVLTF.

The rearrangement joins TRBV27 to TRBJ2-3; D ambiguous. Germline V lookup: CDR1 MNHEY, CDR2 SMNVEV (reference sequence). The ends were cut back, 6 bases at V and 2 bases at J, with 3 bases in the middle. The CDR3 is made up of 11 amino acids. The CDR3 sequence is CASSSTDTQYF. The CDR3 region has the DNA TGTGCCAGCAGCTCCACAGATACGCAGTATTTT.

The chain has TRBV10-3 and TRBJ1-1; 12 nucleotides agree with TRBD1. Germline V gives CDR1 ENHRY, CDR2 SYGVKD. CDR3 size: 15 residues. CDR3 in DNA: TGTGCGGTCCGGGACAGGGGGCTGGGGAACACTGAAGCTTTCTTT. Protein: CAVRDRGLGNTEAFF.

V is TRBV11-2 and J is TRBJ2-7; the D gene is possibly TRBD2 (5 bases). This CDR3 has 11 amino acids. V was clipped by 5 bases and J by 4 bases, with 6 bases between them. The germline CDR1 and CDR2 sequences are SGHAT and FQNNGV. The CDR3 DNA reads TGTGCCAGCAGCCTAGCTTACGAGCAGTACTTC. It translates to CASSLAYEQYF.

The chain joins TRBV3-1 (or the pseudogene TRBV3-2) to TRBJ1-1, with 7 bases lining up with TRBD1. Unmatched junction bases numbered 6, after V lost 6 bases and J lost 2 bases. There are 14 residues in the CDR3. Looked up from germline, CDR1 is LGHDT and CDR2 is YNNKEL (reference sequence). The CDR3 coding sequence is TGTGCCAGCAGGTCGACAGGGTACAACACTGAAGCTTTCTTT. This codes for CASRSTGYNTEAFF.

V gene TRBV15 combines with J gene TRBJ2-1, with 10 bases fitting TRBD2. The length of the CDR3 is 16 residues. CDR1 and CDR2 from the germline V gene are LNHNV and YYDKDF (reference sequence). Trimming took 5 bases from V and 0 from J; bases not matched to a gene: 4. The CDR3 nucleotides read TGTGCCACCAGCCCTTCTAGCGGGAGCTCCTACAATGAGCAGTTCTTC. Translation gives CATSPSSGSSYNEQFF.

The CDR3 loop reads CAWRAPGQGGNSPLHF. Written as DNA, the CDR3 is TGTGCCTGGAGAGCCCCAGGACAGGGAGGGAATTCACCCCTCCACTTT. The chain combines TRBV30 with TRBJ1-6, with TRBD1 identical over 8 bases. Germline V gives CDR1 GTSNPN, CDR2 SVGIG (reference sequence). This CDR3 is 16 amino acids long. With V trimmed by 3 bases and J by 7 bases, 11 bases remained unmatched.

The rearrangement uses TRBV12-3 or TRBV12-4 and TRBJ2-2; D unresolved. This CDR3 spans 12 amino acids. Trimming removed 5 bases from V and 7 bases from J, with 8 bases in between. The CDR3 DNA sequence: TGTGCCAGCAGTCTCACTCTCGGGGAGCTGTTTTTT. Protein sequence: CASSLTLGELFF.

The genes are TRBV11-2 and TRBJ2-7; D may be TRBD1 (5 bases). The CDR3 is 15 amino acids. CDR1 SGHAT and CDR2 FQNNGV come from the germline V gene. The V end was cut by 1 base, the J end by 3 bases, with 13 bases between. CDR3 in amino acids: CASSLGTLRNYEQYF. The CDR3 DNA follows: TGTGCCAGCAGCTTAGGGACACTCAGGAACTACGAGCAGTACTTC.

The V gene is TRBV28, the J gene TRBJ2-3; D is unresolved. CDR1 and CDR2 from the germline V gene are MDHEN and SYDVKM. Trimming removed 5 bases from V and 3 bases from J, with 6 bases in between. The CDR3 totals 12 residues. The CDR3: CASSSLTDTQYF. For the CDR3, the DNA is TGTGCCAGCAGTAGCTTGACAGATACGCAGTATTTT.

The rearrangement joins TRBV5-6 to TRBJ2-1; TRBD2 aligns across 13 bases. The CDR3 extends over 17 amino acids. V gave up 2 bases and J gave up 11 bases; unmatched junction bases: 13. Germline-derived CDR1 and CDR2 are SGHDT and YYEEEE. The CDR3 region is CASSLEETSGRSPQQFF. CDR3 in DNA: TGTGCCAGCAGCTTAGAAGAGACTAGCGGGAGGTCACCTCAGCAGTTCTTC. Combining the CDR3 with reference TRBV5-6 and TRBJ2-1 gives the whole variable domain DAGVTQSPTHLIKTRGQQVTLRCSPKSGHDTVSWYQQALGQGPQFIFQYYEEEERQRGNFPDRFSGHQFPNYSSELNVNALLLGDSALYLCASSLEETSGRSPQQFFGPGTRLTVL.

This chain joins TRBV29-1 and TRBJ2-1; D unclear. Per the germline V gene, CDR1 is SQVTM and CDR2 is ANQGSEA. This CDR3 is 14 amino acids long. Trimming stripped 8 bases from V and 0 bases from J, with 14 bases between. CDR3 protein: CSLLAESSYNEQFF. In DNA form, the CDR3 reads TGCAGCCTTCTGGCGGAGAGCTCCTACAATGAGCAGTTCTTC.

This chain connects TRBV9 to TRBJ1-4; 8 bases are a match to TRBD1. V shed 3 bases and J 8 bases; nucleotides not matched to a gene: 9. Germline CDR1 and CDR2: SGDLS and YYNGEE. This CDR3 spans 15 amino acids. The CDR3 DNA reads TGTGCCAGCAGCGCGGACAGGGCAGGGGGCGAAAAACTGTTTTTT. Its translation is CASSADRAGGEKLFF.

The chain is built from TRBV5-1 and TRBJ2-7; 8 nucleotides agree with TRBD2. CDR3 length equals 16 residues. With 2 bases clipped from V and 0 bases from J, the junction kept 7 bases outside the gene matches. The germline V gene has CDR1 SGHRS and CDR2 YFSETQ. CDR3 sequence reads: CASSFTSGLNSYEQYF. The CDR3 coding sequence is TGCGCCAGCAGCTTCACTAGCGGACTAAACTCCTACGAGCAGTACTTC.

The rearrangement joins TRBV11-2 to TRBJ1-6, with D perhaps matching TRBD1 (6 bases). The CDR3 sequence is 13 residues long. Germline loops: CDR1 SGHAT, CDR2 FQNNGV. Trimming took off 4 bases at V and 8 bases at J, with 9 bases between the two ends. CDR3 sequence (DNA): TGTGCCAGCAGCTCAGGGGTGTATTCACCCCTCCACTTT. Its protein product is CASSSGVYSPLHF.

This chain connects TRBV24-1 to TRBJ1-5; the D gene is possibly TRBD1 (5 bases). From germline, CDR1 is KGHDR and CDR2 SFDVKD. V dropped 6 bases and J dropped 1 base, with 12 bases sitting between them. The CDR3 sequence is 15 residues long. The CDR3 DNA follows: TGTGCCACCAGTTTGGGGGGGGAGAGCAATCAGCCCCAGCATTTT. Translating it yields CATSLGGESNQPQHF.

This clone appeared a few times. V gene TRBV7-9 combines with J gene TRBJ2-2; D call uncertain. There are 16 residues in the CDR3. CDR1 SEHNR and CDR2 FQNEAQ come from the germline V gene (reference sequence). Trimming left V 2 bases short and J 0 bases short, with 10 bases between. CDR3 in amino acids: CASSLFQRANTGELFF. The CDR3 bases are TGTGCCAGCAGCTTATTTCAACGGGCGAACACCGGGGAGCTGTTTTTT.

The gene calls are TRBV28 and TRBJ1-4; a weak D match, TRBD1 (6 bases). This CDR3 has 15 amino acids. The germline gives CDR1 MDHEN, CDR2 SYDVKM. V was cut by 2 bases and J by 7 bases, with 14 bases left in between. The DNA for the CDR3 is TGTGCCAGCAGTTTACTGGGGGCGTCGAGTGAAAAACTGTTTTTT. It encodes CASSLLGASSEKLFF.

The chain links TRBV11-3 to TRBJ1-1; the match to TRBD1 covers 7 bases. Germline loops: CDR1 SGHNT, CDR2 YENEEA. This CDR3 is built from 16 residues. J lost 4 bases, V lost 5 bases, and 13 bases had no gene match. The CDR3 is CASSPRDRSVSTEAFF. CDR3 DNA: TGTGCCAGCAGCCCGAGGGACAGATCGGTAAGCACTGAAGCTTTCTTT. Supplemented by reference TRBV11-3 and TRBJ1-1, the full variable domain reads EAGVVQSPRYKIIEKKQPVAFWCNPISGHNTLYWYLQNLGQGPELLIRYENEEAVDDSQLPKDRFSAERLKGVDSTLKIQPAELGDSAVYLCASSPRDRSVSTEAFFGQGTRLTVV.